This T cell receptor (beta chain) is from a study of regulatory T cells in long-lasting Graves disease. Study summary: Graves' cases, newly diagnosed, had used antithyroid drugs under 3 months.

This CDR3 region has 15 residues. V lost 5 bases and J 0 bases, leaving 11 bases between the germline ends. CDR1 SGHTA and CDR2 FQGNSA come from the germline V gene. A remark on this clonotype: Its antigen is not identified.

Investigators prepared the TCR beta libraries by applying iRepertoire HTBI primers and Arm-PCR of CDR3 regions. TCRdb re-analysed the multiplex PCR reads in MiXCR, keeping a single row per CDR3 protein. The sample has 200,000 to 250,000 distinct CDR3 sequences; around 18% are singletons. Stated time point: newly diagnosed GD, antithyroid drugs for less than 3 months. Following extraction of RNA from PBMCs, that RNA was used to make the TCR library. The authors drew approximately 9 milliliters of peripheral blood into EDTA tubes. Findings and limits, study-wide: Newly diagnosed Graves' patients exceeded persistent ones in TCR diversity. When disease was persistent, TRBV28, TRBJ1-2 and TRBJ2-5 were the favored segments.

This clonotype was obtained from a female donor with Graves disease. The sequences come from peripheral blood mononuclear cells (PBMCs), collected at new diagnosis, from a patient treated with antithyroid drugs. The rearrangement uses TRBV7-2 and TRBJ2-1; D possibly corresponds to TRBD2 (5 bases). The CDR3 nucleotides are TGTGCCAGCAGCCGAGCGCGGGTCTCCTACAATGAGCAGTTCTTC. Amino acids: CASSRARVSYNEQFF.